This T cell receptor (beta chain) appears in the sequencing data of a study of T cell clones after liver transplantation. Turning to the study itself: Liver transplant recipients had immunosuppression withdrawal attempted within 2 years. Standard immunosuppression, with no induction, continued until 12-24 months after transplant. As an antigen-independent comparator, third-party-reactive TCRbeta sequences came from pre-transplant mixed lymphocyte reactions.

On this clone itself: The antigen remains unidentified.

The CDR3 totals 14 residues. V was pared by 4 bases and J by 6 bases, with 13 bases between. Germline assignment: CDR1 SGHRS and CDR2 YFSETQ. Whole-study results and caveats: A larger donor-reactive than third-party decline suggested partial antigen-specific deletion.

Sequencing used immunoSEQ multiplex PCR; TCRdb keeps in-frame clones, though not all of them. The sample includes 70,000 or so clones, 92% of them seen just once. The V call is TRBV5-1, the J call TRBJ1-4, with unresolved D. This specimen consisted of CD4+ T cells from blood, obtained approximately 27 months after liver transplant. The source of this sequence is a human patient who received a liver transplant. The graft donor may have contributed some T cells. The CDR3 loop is CASSPSGWDEKLFF. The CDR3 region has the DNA TGCGCCAGCAGCCCATCGGGTTGGGATGAAAAACTGTTTTTT.